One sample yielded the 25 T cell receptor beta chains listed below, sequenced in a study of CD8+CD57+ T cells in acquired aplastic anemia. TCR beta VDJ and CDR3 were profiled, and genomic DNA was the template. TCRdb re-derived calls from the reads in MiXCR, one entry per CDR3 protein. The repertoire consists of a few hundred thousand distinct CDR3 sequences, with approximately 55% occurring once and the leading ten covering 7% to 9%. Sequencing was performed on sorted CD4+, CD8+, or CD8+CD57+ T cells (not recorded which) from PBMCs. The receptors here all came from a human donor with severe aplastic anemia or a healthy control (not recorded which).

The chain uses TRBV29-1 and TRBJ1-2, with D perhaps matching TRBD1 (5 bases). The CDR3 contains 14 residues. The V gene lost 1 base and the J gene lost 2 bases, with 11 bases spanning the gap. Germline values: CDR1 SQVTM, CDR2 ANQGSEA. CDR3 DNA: TGCAGCGTTGAAGTAACCGGGGGAAACTATGGCTACACCTTC. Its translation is CSVEVTGGNYGYTF.

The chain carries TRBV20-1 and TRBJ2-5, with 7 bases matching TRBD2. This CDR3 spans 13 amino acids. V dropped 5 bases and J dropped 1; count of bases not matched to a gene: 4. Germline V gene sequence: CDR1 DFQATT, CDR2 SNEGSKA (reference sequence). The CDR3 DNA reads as TGCAGTGCTTCCCGGGGGGTCCAAGAGACCCAGTACTTC. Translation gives CSASRGVQETQYF.

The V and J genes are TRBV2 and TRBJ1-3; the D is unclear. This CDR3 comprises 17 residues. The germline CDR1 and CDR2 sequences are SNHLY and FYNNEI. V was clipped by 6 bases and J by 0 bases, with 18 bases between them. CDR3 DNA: TGTGCCAGCAGCCATGACATTCACGATATCTCTGGAAACACCATATATTTT. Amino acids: CASSHDIHDISGNTIYF.

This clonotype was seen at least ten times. CDR3 DNA sequence: TGTGCCAGCAGCTCCCAGGCGACAGGGGCTAAATTCTTC. It codes for CASSSQATGAKFF. This chain links TRBV7-3 with TRBJ2-1, with 8 nucleotides matching TRBD1. This CDR3 has 13 amino acids. In germline, CDR1 is SGHTA, CDR2 FQGTGA. Trimming cost V 4 bases and J 16 bases; bases outside gene matches: 12. Looking up the rest from reference TRBV7-3 and TRBJ2-1 gives the full variable domain: GAGVSQTPSNKVTEKGKYVELRCDPISGHTALYWYRQSLGQGPEFLIYFQGTGAADDSGLPNDRFFAVRPEGSVSTLKIQRTERGDSAVYLCASSSQATGAKFFGPGTRLTVL.

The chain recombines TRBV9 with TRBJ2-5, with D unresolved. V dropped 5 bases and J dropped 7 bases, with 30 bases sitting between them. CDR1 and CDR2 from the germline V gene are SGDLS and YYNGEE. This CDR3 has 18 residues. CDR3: CASSEAPSTPGFVLTQYF. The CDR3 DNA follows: TGTGCCAGCAGTGAAGCCCCTTCGACTCCCGGGTTTGTATTGACCCAGTACTTC. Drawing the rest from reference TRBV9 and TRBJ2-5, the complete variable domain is DSGVTQTPKHLITATGQRVTLRCSPRSGDLSVYWYQQSLDQGLQFLIQYYNGEERAKGNILERFSAQQFPDLHSELNLSSLELGDSALYFCASSEAPSTPGFVLTQYFGPGTRLLVL.

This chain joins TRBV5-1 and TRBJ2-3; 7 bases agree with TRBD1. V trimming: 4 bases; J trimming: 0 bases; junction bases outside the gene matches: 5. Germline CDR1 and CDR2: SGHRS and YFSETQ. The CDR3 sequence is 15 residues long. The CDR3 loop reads CASSPGTVSTDTQYF. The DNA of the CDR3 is TGCGCCAGCAGCCCCGGGACAGTTAGCACAGATACGCAGTATTTT.

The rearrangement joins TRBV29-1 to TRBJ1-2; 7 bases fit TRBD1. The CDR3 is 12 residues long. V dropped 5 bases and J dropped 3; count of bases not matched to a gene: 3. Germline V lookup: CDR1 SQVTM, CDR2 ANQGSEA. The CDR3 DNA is TGCAGCGTTCATACAGGGGACTATGGCTACACCTTC. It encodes CSVHTGDYGYTF. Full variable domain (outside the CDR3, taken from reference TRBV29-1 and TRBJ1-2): SAVISQKPSRDICQRGTSLTIQCQVDSQVTMMFWYRQQPGQSLTLIATANQGSEATYESGFVIDKFPISRPNLTFSTLTVSNMSPEDSSIYLCSVHTGDYGYTFGSGTRLTVV.

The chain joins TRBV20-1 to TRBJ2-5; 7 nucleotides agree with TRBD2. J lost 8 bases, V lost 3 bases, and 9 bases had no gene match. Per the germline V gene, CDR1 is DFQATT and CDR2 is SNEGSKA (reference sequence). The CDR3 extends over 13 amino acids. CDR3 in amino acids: CSASDPGEGTQYF. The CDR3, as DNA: TGCAGTGCTAGTGATCCGGGGGAGGGTACCCAGTACTTC.

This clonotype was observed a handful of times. The CDR3 region is CASSLGGDYEQYV. CDR3 nucleotide sequence: TGTGCCAGCAGCTTGGGAGGAGACTACGAGCAGTACGTC. This chain connects TRBV5-6 to TRBJ2-7, with D unresolved. The V gene's germline CDR1 is SGHDT and CDR2 YYEEEE. V lost 0 bases and J lost 3, with 7 bases in between. CDR3 size: 13 residues.

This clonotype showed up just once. The CDR3 DNA is TGCGCCAGCAGCTTGGGGGCATTGTCCTACGAGCAGTACTTC. It specifies CASSLGALSYEQYF. The chain recombines TRBV5-1 with TRBJ2-7; D not certain. Germline V lookup: CDR1 SGHRS, CDR2 YFSETQ. The CDR3 is 14 amino acids. Trimming pared 0 bases from V and 1 base from J, leaving 8 bases between.

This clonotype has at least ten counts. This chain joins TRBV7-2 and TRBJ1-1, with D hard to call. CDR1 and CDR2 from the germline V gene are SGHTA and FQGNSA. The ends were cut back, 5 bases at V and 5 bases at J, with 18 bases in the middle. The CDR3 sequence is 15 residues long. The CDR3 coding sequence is TGTGCCAGCAGCGGGAGAATAAGTGCTCCGACTGAAGCTTTCTTT. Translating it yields CASSGRISAPTEAFF.

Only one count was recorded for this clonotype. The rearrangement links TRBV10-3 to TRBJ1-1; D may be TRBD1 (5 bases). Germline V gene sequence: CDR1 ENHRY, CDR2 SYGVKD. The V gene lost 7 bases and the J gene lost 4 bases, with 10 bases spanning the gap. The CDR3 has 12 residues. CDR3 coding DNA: TGTGCCATCAACGGGGGACGCACTGAAGCTTTCTTT. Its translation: CAINGGRTEAFF.

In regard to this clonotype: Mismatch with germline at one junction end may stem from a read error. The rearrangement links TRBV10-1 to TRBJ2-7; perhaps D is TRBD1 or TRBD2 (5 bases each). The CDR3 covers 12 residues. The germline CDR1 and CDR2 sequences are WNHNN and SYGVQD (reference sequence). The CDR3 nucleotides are TGCGCCAGCACGAACCTTCGAAGGGGAGTCCTCTTC. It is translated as CASTNLRRGVLF.

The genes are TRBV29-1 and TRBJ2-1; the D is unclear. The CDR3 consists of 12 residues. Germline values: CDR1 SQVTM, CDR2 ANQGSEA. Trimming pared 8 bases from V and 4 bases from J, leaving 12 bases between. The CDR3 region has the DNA TGCAGCTCCCGCCAGGAGTACAATGAGCAGTTCTTC. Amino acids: CSSRQEYNEQFF.

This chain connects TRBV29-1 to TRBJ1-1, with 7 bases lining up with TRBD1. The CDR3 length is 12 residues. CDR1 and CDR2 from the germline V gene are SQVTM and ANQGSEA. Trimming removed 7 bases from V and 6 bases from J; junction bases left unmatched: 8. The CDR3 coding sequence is TGCAGCGGTGGACAGGTAGCCGCTGAAGCTTTCTTT. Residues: CSGGQVAAEAFF.

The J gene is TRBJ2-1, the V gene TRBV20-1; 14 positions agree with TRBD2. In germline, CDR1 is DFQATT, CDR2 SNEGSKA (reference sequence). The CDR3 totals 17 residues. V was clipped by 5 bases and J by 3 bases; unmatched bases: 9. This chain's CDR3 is CSAAGTSGRLDYNEQFF. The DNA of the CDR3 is TGCAGTGCTGCCGGGACTAGCGGGAGACTTGACTACAATGAGCAGTTCTTC.

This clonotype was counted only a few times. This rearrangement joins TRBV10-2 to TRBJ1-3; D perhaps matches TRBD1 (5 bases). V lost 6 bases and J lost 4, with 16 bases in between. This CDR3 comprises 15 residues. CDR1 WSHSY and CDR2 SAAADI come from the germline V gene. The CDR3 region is CASRGTGAGGNTIYF. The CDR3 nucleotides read TGCGCCAGCAGAGGAACAGGAGCGGGCGGAAACACCATATATTTT.

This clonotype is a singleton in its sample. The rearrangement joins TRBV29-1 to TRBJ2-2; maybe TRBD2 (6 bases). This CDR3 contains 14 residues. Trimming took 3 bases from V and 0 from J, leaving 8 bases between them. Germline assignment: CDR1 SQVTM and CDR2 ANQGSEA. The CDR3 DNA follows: TGCAGCGTTGATCGGGGGACGAACACCGGGGAGCTGTTTTTT. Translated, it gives CSVDRGTNTGELFF.

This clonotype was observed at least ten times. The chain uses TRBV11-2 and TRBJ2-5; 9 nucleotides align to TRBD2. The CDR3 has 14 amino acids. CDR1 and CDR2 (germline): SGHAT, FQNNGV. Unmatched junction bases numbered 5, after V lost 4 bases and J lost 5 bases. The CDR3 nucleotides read TGTGCCAGCAGCTATAGCGGGGGTCGGGAGACCCAGTACTTC. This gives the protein CASSYSGGRETQYF.

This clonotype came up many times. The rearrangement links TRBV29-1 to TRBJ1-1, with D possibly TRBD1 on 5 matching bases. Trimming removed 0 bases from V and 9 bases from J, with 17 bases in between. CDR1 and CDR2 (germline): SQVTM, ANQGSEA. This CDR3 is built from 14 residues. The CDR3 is CSVEDNARDLKAFF. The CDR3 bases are TGCAGCGTTGAAGATAACGCCAGGGATTTGAAAGCTTTCTTT.

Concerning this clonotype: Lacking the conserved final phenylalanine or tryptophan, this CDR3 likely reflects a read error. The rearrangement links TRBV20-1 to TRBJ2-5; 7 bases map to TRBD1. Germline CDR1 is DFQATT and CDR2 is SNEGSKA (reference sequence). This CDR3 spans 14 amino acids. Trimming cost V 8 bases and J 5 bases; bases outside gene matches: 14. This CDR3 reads CSQGGTGALETQYS. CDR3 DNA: TGCAGTCAAGGGGGCACAGGGGCCTTGGAGACCCAGTACTCC.

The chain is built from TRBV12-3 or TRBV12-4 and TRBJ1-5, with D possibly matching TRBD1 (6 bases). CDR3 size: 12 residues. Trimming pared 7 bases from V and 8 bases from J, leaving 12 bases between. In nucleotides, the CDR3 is TGTGCCAGCACGTCCGGGGGCAAGCCCCAGCATTTT. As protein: CASTSGGKPQHF.

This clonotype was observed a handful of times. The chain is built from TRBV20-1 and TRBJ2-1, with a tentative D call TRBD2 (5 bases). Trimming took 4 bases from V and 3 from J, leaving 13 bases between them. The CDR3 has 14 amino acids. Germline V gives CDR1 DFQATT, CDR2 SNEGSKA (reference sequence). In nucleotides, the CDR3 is TGCAGTGCTATGTTGGGCGAGGGCTACAATGAGCAGTTCTTC. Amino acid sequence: CSAMLGEGYNEQFF.

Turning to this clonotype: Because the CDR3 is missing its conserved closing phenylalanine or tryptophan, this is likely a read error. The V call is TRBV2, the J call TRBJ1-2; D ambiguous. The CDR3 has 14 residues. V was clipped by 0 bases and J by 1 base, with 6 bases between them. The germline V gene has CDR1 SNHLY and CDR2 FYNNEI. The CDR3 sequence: CASSEARINYGYTS. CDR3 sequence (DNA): TGTGCCAGCAGTGAAGCAAGGATTAACTATGGCTACACCTCC.

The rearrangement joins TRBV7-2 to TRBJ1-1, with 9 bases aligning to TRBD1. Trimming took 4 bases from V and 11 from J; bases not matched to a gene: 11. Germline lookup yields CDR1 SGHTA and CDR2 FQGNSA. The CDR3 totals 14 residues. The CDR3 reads CASSYTGTGREAFF. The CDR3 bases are TGTGCCAGCAGCTACACCGGGACAGGGCGTGAGGCTTTCTTT.